This TCR beta chain was captured by sequencing in a study of shared clonotypes between healthy human individuals. TCRdb's copy holds only in-frame clones and misses some; the assay was immunoSEQ multiplex PCR. The sample shows about 2.3 million clones, under 95% of them seen only once. The V end was cut by 11 bases, the J end by 3 bases, with 13 bases between. In germline, CDR1 is SGHTA, CDR2 FQGNSA. CDR3 length equals 12 residues. The receptor comes from a man aged 18 to 30 in good health. Some clones in this sample may be carry-over from other donors' samples. Sequencing input: naive CD4+ T cells from PBMCs. Subset in this sample: CD45RA+ positively selected. The gene calls are TRBV7-2 and TRBJ1-1, with D tentatively TRBD1 (6 bases). The CDR3 DNA sequence: TGTGCCGTAAACAGGGAGGACACTGAAGCTTTCTTT. Translating it yields CAVNREDTEAFF.